These T cell receptor beta chains were read from a single sample in a study of cytomegalovirus exposure and HLA in healthy donors. Data came from immunoSEQ multiplex PCR; TCRdb stores just in-frame clones and leaves some out. The table records 55,000 to 65,000 clones, about 72% of them present only once. The sequencing input was PBMCs. All receptors come from a woman in her 40s in good health and CMV-seropositive. Both conserved end residues are part of each CDR3. D genes are given only for firm matches. Size is omitted from some rows. Given values are once, few, many or a class for expanded clones.

D gene	clone size	J gene	V gene	CDR3 protein	CDR3 DNA
TRBD1	-	TRBJ1-5	TRBV2	CASRRTRQGASQPQHF	TGTGCCAGCAGAAGAACGAGACAGGGGGCAAGTCAGCCCCAGCATTTT
-	-	TRBJ1-2	TRBV4-2	CASSQDSPRQYGYTF	TGTGCCAGCAGCCAAGACTCCCCACGCCAGTATGGCTACACCTTC
TRBD1	once	TRBJ1-2	TRBV2	CASTHRQGLRGYTF	TGTGCCAGCACTCATCGACAGGGCCTAAGGGGCTACACCTTC
TRBD1	-	TRBJ1-1	TRBV5-1	CASSSDRHSTNTEAFF	TGCGCCAGCAGCTCGGACAGGCACTCTACTAACACTGAAGCTTTCTTT
-	-	TRBJ2-7	TRBV5-1	CASSLESGGYEQYF	TGCGCCAGCAGCTTGGAATCAGGGGGGTACGAGCAGTACTTC
TRBD1	-	TRBJ1-1	TRBV7-3	CASSLGTGNTEAFF	TGTGCCAGCAGCTTAGGGACAGGGAACACTGAAGCTTTCTTT
TRBD1	-	TRBJ1-1	TRBV6-1	CASSEDRRGRFTEAFF	TGTGCCAGCAGTGAGGACAGAAGGGGGCGTTTCACTGAAGCTTTCTTT
-	few	TRBJ1-1	TRBV5-1	CASSLGTGSRTEAFF	TGCGCCAGCAGCTTGGGAACAGGGTCTCGCACTGAAGCTTTCTTT
TRBD1	few	TRBJ2-2	TRBV6-1	CASSEFPMTGTGENTGELFF	TGTGCCAGCAGTGAATTTCCTATGACCGGGACAGGGGAAAACACCGGGGAGCTGTTTTTT
TRBD2	-	TRBJ2-5	TRBV5-1	CASSSGGEETQYF	TGCGCCAGCAGCTCGGGGGGTGAAGAGACCCAGTACTTC
TRBD2	-	TRBJ2-7	TRBV5-8	CASSRTSLSAHSYEQYF	TGTGCCAGCAGCCGGACTAGCCTCTCAGCCCACTCCTACGAGCAGTACTTC
-	-	TRBJ2-7	TRBV7-6	CASSPGAYEQYF	TGTGCCAGCAGCCCCGGGGCCTACGAGCAGTACTTC
TRBD1	-	TRBJ2-5	TRBV5-1	CASSSGQGRRETQYF	TGCGCCAGCAGCTCGGGACAGGGAAGACGAGAGACCCAGTACTTC
TRBD1	-	TRBJ1-6	TRBV30	CAWTRQGASPLHF	TGTGCCTGGACGCGACAGGGGGCTTCACCCCTCCACTTT
-	once	TRBJ2-7	TRBV9	CASSVAIGYEQYF	TGTGCCAGCAGCGTAGCTATCGGGTACGAGCAGTACTTC
TRBD1	-	TRBJ2-3	TRBV5-1	CASSLRDSITDTQYF	TGCGCCAGCAGCTTGAGGGACAGTATAACAGATACGCAGTATTTT
TRBD1	few	TRBJ1-1	TRBV7-3	CASSLTGPTEAFF	TGTGCCAGCAGCTTGACAGGGCCCACTGAAGCTTTCTTT
-	-	TRBJ1-2	TRBV9	CASSPHNEHYTF	TGTGCCAGCAGCCCCCACAACGAACACTACACCTTC
TRBD1	-	TRBJ1-4	TRBV5-1	CASSTFGDRGEKLFF	TGCGCCAGCAGCACCTTTGGGGACAGGGGAGAAAAACTGTTTTTT
-	-	TRBJ2-6	TRBV5-4	CASSSLDIGSGSGANVLTF	TGTGCCAGCAGCTCGTTAGACATAGGCTCGGGATCTGGGGCCAACGTCCTGACTTTC
-	-	TRBJ1-1	TRBV4-2	CASSQPPLRETEAFF	TGTGCCAGCAGCCAACCACCCCTAAGAGAAACTGAAGCTTTCTTT
-	few	TRBJ1-1	TRBV30	CAWSETQATEAFF	TGTGCCTGGAGCGAAACACAGGCCACTGAAGCTTTCTTT
-	few	TRBJ2-5	TRBV6-6	CASNYLKGGGLETQYF	TGTGCCAGCAACTACTTAAAGGGGGGGGGCCTTGAGACCCAGTACTTC
-	-	TRBJ1-2	TRBV29-1	CSVSRDARGYTF	TGCAGCGTGTCCAGGGATGCTAGGGGCTACACCTTC
-	once	TRBJ2-3	TRBV10-1	CASSFSPLEDTQYF	TGCGCCAGCAGCTTTAGTCCCTTAGAGGATACGCAGTATTTT
-	-	TRBJ1-4	TRBV11-2	CASSSSRSTRGKLFF	TGTGCCAGCAGCTCCAGTAGATCGACAAGGGGAAAACTGTTTTTT
-	few	TRBJ1-4	TRBV7-9	CASRSRQTPEKLFF	TGTGCCAGCAGATCTCGACAGACCCCCGAAAAACTGTTTTTT
-	-	TRBJ1-1	TRBV5-1	CASSLNRDTEAFF	TGCGCCAGCAGCTTAAACCGGGACACTGAAGCTTTCTTT
-	few	TRBJ2-2	TRBV10-3	CAIGGAQNTGELFF	TGTGCCATCGGAGGGGCCCAGAACACCGGGGAGCTGTTTTTT
-	few	TRBJ1-2	TRBV30	CAWSVAGGWNYGYTF	TGTGCCTGGAGTGTCGCGGGCGGATGGAACTATGGCTACACCTTC
TRBD1	-	TRBJ2-5	TRBV29-1	CSVMTGGTETQYF	TGCAGCGTGATGACAGGGGGCACGGAGACCCAGTACTTC
-	few	TRBJ2-7	TRBV9	CASSVGANGYEQYF	TGTGCCAGCAGCGTAGGGGCCAATGGCTACGAGCAGTACTTC
TRBD1	-	TRBJ1-2	TRBV28	CASSYRDRNNGYTF	TGTGCCAGCAGTTACCGGGACAGGAATAATGGCTACACCTTC
-	-	TRBJ1-2	TRBV7-9	CASSLFIANYGYTF	TGTGCCAGCAGCTTATTCATAGCTAACTATGGCTACACCTTC
-	-	TRBJ2-7	TRBV7-6	CASSFITGDLDEQYF	TGTGCCAGCAGCTTTATAACGGGGGACCTAGACGAGCAGTACTTC
-	-	TRBJ1-1	TRBV6-1	CASYQMGQNTEAFF	TGTGCCAGCTACCAAATGGGGCAGAACACTGAAGCTTTCTTT
-	-	TRBJ1-2	TRBV5-1	CASSLDVGNYGYTF	TGCGCCAGCAGCCTGGATGTCGGTAACTATGGCTACACCTTC
TRBD1	few	TRBJ2-7	TRBV19	CASSARTGGAYEQYF	TGTGCCAGTAGTGCCCGGACAGGGGGCGCCTACGAGCAGTACTTC
TRBD1	-	TRBJ1-2	TRBV7-2	CASSRTGERFGYTF	TGTGCCAGCAGCAGGACAGGGGAGAGATTTGGCTACACCTTC
-	-	TRBJ2-1	TRBV5-1	CASSWGLNYNEQFF	TGCGCCAGCAGCTGGGGACTGAATTACAATGAGCAGTTCTTC
-	few	TRBJ2-1	TRBV13	CASSLVRDPYNEQFF	TGTGCCAGCAGCTTAGTCAGGGATCCCTACAATGAGCAGTTCTTC
-	once	TRBJ2-3	TRBV11-2	CASSLGGGGGTDTQYF	TGTGCCAGCAGCTTGGGGGGTGGGGGTGGCACAGATACGCAGTATTTT
TRBD1	once	TRBJ2-5	TRBV4-1	CASSQDRGFGTQYF	TGCGCCAGCAGCCAGGACAGGGGGTTTGGGACCCAGTACTTC
TRBD1	few	TRBJ1-4	TRBV5-5	CASSSNSGQTNEKLFF	TGTGCCAGCAGCTCAAACTCGGGACAGACAAATGAAAAACTGTTTTTT
TRBD2	-	TRBJ2-2	TRBV7-9	CASRKGLAGGPNTGELFF	TGTGCCAGCAGAAAAGGACTAGCGGGGGGACCGAACACCGGGGAGCTGTTTTTT
-	-	TRBJ1-6	TRBV4-1	CASSQDAGGGSSYNSPLHF	TGCGCCAGCAGCCAAGACGCAGGTGGGGGGAGCTCCTATAATTCACCCCTCCACTTT